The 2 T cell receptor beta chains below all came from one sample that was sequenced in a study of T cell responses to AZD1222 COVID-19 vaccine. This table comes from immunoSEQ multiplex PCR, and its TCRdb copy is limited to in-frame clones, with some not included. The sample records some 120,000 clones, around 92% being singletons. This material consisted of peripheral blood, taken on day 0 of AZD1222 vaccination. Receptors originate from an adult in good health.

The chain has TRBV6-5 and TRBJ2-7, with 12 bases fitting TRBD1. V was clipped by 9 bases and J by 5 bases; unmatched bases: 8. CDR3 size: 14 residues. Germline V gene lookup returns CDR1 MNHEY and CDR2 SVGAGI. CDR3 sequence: CASSLGTGGDEQYF. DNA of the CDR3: TGTGCCAGTTCCTTGGGGACAGGGGGCGACGAGCAGTACTTC.

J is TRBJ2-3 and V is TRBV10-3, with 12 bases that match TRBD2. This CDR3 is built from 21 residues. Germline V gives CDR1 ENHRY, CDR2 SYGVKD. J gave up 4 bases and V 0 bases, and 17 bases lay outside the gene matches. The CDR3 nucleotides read TGTGCCATCAGTGAGTCTCGCCTAGCGGGAGGGTCTCTCCCAGACGCAGATACGCAGTATTTT. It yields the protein CAISESRLAGGSLPDADTQYF.